The next 20 T cell receptor beta chains were all read from a single sample in a study of cytomegalovirus exposure and HLA in healthy donors. The PCR used 60 Vbeta and 13 Jbeta primers. Produced via immunoSEQ multiplex PCR; TCRdb's table is partial and in-frame only. The sample shows around 37,000 clones, over 70% of them seen only once. Sequenced input: PBMCs. The origin of the receptors is a man between 50 and 59 years old in good health and CMV-seronegative.

The genes are TRBV9 and TRBJ2-7, with 7 bases fitting TRBD1. Looked up from germline, CDR1 is SGDLS and CDR2 is YYNGEE. Trimming removed 0 bases from V and 3 bases from J; junction bases left unmatched: 3. This CDR3 has 14 amino acids. The CDR3 DNA reads TGTGCCAGCAGCGTAGGACGGGACAGCTACGAGCAGTACTTC. This encodes CASSVGRDSYEQYF.

The rearrangement uses TRBV5-4 and TRBJ2-7; TRBD1 agrees at 7 bases. Trimming cost V 3 bases and J 2 bases; bases outside gene matches: 2. The CDR3 is made up of 13 amino acids. The germline gives CDR1 SGHNT, CDR2 YYREEE (reference sequence). The CDR3 here is CASSWTGAYEQYF. In nucleotides, the CDR3 is TGTGCCAGCAGCTGGACAGGAGCCTACGAGCAGTACTTC. The variable domain in full, completed from reference TRBV5-4 and TRBJ2-7, reads ETGVTQSPTHLIKTRGQQVTLRCSSQSGHNTVSWYQQALGQGPQFIFQYYREEENGRGNFPPRFSGLQFPNYSSELNVNALELDDSALYLCASSWTGAYEQYFGPGTRLTVT.

V gene TRBV19 combines with J gene TRBJ2-1; the match to TRBD2 covers 11 bases. Germline loops: CDR1 LNHDA, CDR2 SQIVND (reference sequence). The J segment lost 8 bases and the V segment lost 3 bases, leaving 6 bases of the junction unmatched. The CDR3 sequence is 15 residues long. The CDR3 nucleotides read TGTGCCAGTAGTATTGGGCTAGCGGGAGGTCATGAGCAGTTCTTC. This translates into CASSIGLAGGHEQFF. Full variable domain (outside the CDR3, taken from reference TRBV19 and TRBJ2-1): DGGITQSPKYLFRKEGQNVTLSCEQNLNHDAMYWYRQDPGQGLRLIYYSQIVNDFQKGDIAEGYSVSREKKESFPLTVTSAQKNPTAFYLCASSIGLAGGHEQFFGPGTRLTVL.

This clone was seen a handful of times. The gene calls are TRBV18 and TRBJ2-7; the match to TRBD1 covers 9 bases. Losses at the gene ends were 2 bases for V and 3 bases for J; bases not matched to a gene: 8. Germline-derived CDR1 and CDR2 are KGHSH and LQKENI. The CDR3 consists of 16 residues. This CDR3 reads CASSPRVGQGNYEQYF. The CDR3 coding sequence is TGTGCCAGCTCACCAAGGGTGGGACAGGGCAACTACGAGCAGTACTTC.

The gene calls are TRBV7-9 and TRBJ2-4; D gene ambiguous. The CDR3 loop spans 14 amino acids. Germline V lookup: CDR1 SEHNR, CDR2 FQNEAQ (reference sequence). Trimming stripped 5 bases from V and 3 bases from J, with 11 bases between. CDR3: CASSPQVNKNIQYF. The CDR3 region has the DNA TGTGCCAGCAGCCCCCAGGTGAACAAAAACATTCAGTACTTC.

This chain links TRBV5-1 with TRBJ2-1; 13 bases line up with TRBD2. The CDR3 contains 16 residues. Germline V gene sequence: CDR1 SGHRS, CDR2 YFSETQ. J lost 4 bases, V lost 5 bases, and 6 bases had no gene match. The chain's CDR3 is CASSWTSGSTYNEQFF. The CDR3 nucleotides read TGCGCCAGCAGTTGGACTAGCGGGAGCACTTACAATGAGCAGTTCTTC.

This chain links TRBV4-1 with TRBJ2-3; TRBD2 matches at 8 bases. V lost 0 bases and J lost 2; bases outside the gene matches: 4. Germline V gene sequence: CDR1 MGHRA, CDR2 YSYEKL. The CDR3 consists of 16 residues. CDR3: CASSQEGGGLTDTQYF. The CDR3 nucleotides are TGCGCCAGCAGCCAAGAGGGCGGGGGGCTCACAGATACGCAGTATTTT.

This clone appeared a single time. V usage is TRBV28 and J usage is TRBJ1-1, with D possibly matching TRBD1 (6 bases). The CDR3 runs to 14 residues. V was clipped by 6 bases and J by 5 bases, with 16 bases between them. Germline values: CDR1 MDHEN, CDR2 SYDVKM. This chain's CDR3 is CASSRHTGFTEAFF. The CDR3 nucleotides read TGTGCCAGCAGCCGTCATACAGGGTTTACTGAAGCTTTCTTT.

V usage is TRBV9 and J usage is TRBJ1-4, with a tentative D call TRBD1 (5 bases). The V end was cut by 3 bases, the J end by 13 bases, with 19 bases between. The germline V gene has CDR1 SGDLS and CDR2 YYNGEE. This CDR3 comprises 14 residues. For the CDR3, the DNA is TGTGCCAGCAGCGCAGGGAGGGATTTCGGCGGACTGTTTTTT. Protein product: CASSAGRDFGGLFF.

This clone occurred a few times. V and J are TRBV5-4 and TRBJ2-7; 7 bases line up with TRBD1. CDR1 is SGHNT, CDR2 YYREEE, per germline (reference sequence). The CDR3 length is 14 residues. Losses at the gene ends were 4 bases for V and 6 bases for J; bases not matched to a gene: 10. The CDR3 spells CASSPSRTGSEQYF. DNA of the CDR3: TGTGCCAGCAGCCCATCCAGGACAGGAAGCGAGCAGTACTTC.

V gene TRBV13 combines with J gene TRBJ2-2; D uncertain. The CDR3 sequence is 12 residues long. Between the trimmed V and J ends, which lost 6 bases and 6 bases, there was a span of 8 bases. Looked up from germline, CDR1 is PRHDT and CDR2 is FYEKMQ (reference sequence). CDR3 in amino acids: CASSIVAGELFF. CDR3 coding DNA: TGTGCCAGCAGTATCGTAGCCGGGGAGCTGTTTTTT.

This chain connects TRBV6-5 to TRBJ1-1, with 7 nucleotides matching TRBD1. The CDR3 is 13 residues long. The J segment lost 6 bases and the V segment lost 0 bases, leaving 1 base of the junction unmatched. Germline values: CDR1 MNHEY, CDR2 SVGAGI. The CDR3 DNA sequence: TGTGCCAGCAGTTACTCGGGGACAGCTGAAGCTTTCTTT. It translates to CASSYSGTAEAFF.

The chain joins TRBV25-1 to TRBJ1-6, with 8 nucleotides matching TRBD1. V was pared by 3 bases and J by 7 bases, with 5 bases of the junction left unmatched. CDR1 is MGHDK and CDR2 is SYGVNS in the germline V gene. The CDR3 spans 15 residues. As DNA, the CDR3 is TGTGCCAGCAGTGACCGGACAGGGTGGAATTCACCCCTCCACTTT. Translation gives CASSDRTGWNSPLHF.

CDR3 DNA sequence: TGTGCCATCAGCGGGGTCGACAATGAGCAGTTCTTC. Amino acid sequence: CAISGVDNEQFF. The chain carries TRBV10-3 and TRBJ2-1, with D possibly being TRBD2 (5 bases). CDR3 length: 12 amino acids. Germline CDR1 is ENHRY and CDR2 is SYGVKD. Trimming took off 6 bases at V and 5 bases at J, with 8 bases between the two ends.

The chain links TRBV10-3 to TRBJ2-3; 13 bases line up with TRBD2. The CDR3 runs to 14 residues. V dropped 9 bases and J dropped 3; count of bases not matched to a gene: 3. CDR1 ENHRY and CDR2 SYGVKD come from the germline V gene. This CDR3 is CAIRTSGRTDTQYF. DNA of the CDR3: TGTGCCATTCGGACTAGCGGGAGAACAGATACGCAGTATTTT.

This rearrangement joins TRBV5-1 to TRBJ2-1; D ambiguous. Trimming stripped 0 bases from V and 5 bases from J, with 6 bases between. Germline V CDR1 and CDR2: SGHRS, YFSETQ. This CDR3 is 13 amino acids long. The chain's CDR3 is CASSLVVDNEQFF. In DNA form, the CDR3 reads TGCGCCAGCAGCTTGGTAGTAGACAATGAGCAGTTCTTC. Variable domain in full (rest from reference TRBV5-1 and TRBJ2-1): KAGVTQTPRYLIKTRGQQVTLSCSPISGHRSVSWYQQTPGQGLQFLFEYFSETQRNKGNFPGRFSGRQFSNSRSEMNVSTLELGDSALYLCASSLVVDNEQFFGPGTRLTVL.

The chain joins TRBV6-5 to TRBJ2-5; 8 positions match TRBD2. The germline V gene encodes CDR1 MNHEY and CDR2 SVGAGI. The CDR3 is 16 amino acids. V was clipped by 0 bases and J by 5 bases; unmatched bases: 8. The CDR3 here is CASSYSSGADGETQYF. The CDR3 nucleotides are TGTGCCAGCAGTTACTCTAGCGGGGCGGACGGGGAGACCCAGTACTTC.

This sequence joins TRBV5-1 and TRBJ1-1; the D gene is possibly TRBD1 (5 bases). The CDR3 covers 15 residues. CDR1 is SGHRS, CDR2 YFSETQ, per germline. Trimming removed 4 bases at V and 4 bases at J, with 17 bases between. The DNA for the CDR3 is TGCGCCAGCAGCGCCCTTGACAGAGGAAGCACTGAAGCTTTCTTT. Translating gives CASSALDRGSTEAFF.

This clone was counted a single time. The chain links TRBV28 to TRBJ1-2; D unclear. The CDR3 runs to 13 residues. CDR1 and CDR2 (germline): MDHEN, SYDVKM. Between the trimmed V and J ends, which lost 3 bases and 4 bases, there was a span of 9 bases. The CDR3 sequence: CASSLEGGYGYTF. CDR3 in DNA: TGTGCCAGCAGTTTGGAGGGTGGCTATGGCTACACCTTC.

V gene TRBV6-1 combines with J gene TRBJ2-7; 9 bases line up with TRBD1. J gave up 1 base and V 0 bases, and 10 bases lay outside the gene matches. CDR3 length: 18 residues. Germline lookup yields CDR1 MNHNS and CDR2 SASEGT. CDR3 loop: CASSEALLGQGKSYEQYF. The CDR3 DNA follows: TGTGCCAGCAGTGAAGCGCTTCTAGGACAGGGGAAGTCCTACGAGCAGTACTTC.